Reported below is one T cell receptor (beta chain). The data were obtained in a study of CD8+CD57+ T cells in acquired aplastic anemia. TCR beta VDJ combinations and CDR3 sequences were profiled from genomic DNA. MiXCR, run by TCRdb on the reads, gives a single entry per CDR3 protein. The data show some 150,000 distinct CDR3 sequences, with 60% to 80% seen just once and approximately 48% held by the top ten. Germline values: CDR1 DFQATT, CDR2 SNEGSKA (reference sequence). This CDR3 spans 16 amino acids. The trim removed 4 bases at V and 7 bases at J, leaving 13 bases unmatched. Patients picked for sequencing had shown CD8+CD57+ cell expansion detected by flow cytometry. There were no patients without severe acquired aplastic anemia. There was no therapy given to any patient before the blood sampling took place.

Specimen: sorted CD4+, CD8+, or CD8+CD57+ T cells (not recorded which) from PBMCs. The chain joins TRBV20-1 to TRBJ2-1; the match to TRBD2 covers 10 bases. This clonotype was sampled from a human donor with aplastic anemia. The CDR3: CSATRQAGGPGNEQFF. Written as DNA, the CDR3 is TGCAGTGCTACCCGACAAGCGGGAGGGCCTGGAAATGAGCAGTTCTTC.